These 8 T cell receptor beta chains share one sample of origin, sequenced in a study of shared clonotypes between healthy human individuals. Using immunoSEQ multiplex PCR, the repertoire was profiled, and TCRdb retains in-frame clones only, with some absent. This table holds more than 1 million clones, 70% to 80% found once. Sequences were obtained from memory CD4+ T cells from PBMCs. The subset was: CD45RA-negative fraction. The origin of the receptors is a man between 18 and 35 years old in good health. Some clones in this sample may be carry-over from other donors' samples.

The chain joins TRBV11-2 to TRBJ2-7; D unresolved. Germline CDR1 is SGHAT and CDR2 is FQNNGV. V was cut by 1 base and J by 1 base, with 14 bases left in between. This CDR3 contains 16 residues. The CDR3, as DNA: TGTGCCAGCAGCTTAGGGACCCACTCGCGGTCCTACGAGCAGTACTTC. This codes for CASSLGTHSRSYEQYF.

The rearrangement joins TRBV18 to TRBJ1-3; tentative D call: TRBD1 (5 bases). CDR3 length: 17 residues. Germline CDR1 KGHSH, CDR2 LQKENI. V shed 3 bases and J shed 0 bases, with 15 bases lying between them. The chain's CDR3 is CASSPSRGDSSGNTIYF. The CDR3 region has the DNA TGTGCCAGCTCACCCTCGCGGGGCGATAGCTCTGGAAACACCATATATTTT.

The rearrangement joins TRBV4-3 to TRBJ2-5; 13 nucleotides align to TRBD2. Germline CDR1 is LGHNA and CDR2 is YSLEER. The trim removed 1 base at V and 13 bases at J, leaving 6 bases unmatched. The CDR3 loop spans 14 amino acids. CDR3 nucleotide sequence: TGCGCCAGCAGCCAAGGACTAGCGGGAGGTTTTCGGTACTTC. The encoded protein is CASSQGLAGGFRYF.

The chain couples TRBV7-8 to TRBJ2-7; TRBD2 is a possible D gene (7 bases). The CDR3 is made up of 13 amino acids. Germline V CDR1 and CDR2: SGHVS, FQNEAQ. Trimming shortened V by 5 bases and J by 6 bases, and 14 bases separated the two germline ends. The CDR3 nucleotides read TGTGCCAGCAGCCCTAGGGGGGAGGGCGAGCAGTACTTC. It yields the protein CASSPRGEGEQYF.

This rearrangement joins TRBV11-2 to TRBJ2-3, with 9 bases matching TRBD2. The ends lost 1 base at V and 0 bases at J; junction bases unmatched: 8. Germline CDR1 and CDR2: SGHAT and FQNNGV. This CDR3 has 18 residues. The CDR3 loop reads CASSLGVAGALSTDTQYF. CDR3 DNA sequence: TGTGCCAGCAGCTTAGGAGTAGCGGGAGCTTTGAGCACAGATACGCAGTATTTT.

Only one count was recorded for this clone. The V and J genes are TRBV5-1 and TRBJ2-2; D is uncertain. Trimming pared 0 bases from V and 6 bases from J, leaving 6 bases between. This CDR3 has 13 residues. Germline-derived CDR1 and CDR2 are SGHRS and YFSETQ. This CDR3 is CASSLEAPGELFF. The CDR3 nucleotides read TGCGCCAGCAGCTTGGAGGCTCCCGGGGAGCTGTTTTTT.

As concerns this clone: Other DNA variants within this sample encode the same CDR3. V gene TRBV9 combines with J gene TRBJ2-5; D unclear. This CDR3 is built from 15 residues. The germline gives CDR1 SGDLS, CDR2 YYNGEE. The V gene lost 2 bases and the J gene lost 3 bases, with 14 bases spanning the gap. The CDR3 DNA reads as TGTGCCAGCAGCGTTTCCGGGTACGGCAAAGAGACCCAGTACTTC. Translating it yields CASSVSGYGKETQYF.

The gene calls are TRBV18 and TRBJ1-1; D unresolved. V lost 6 bases and J lost 1, with 12 bases in between. The CDR3 has 14 amino acids. From germline, CDR1 is KGHSH and CDR2 LQKENI. The CDR3 region has the DNA TGTGCCAGCTCTCAGACACCACCGAACACTGAAGCTTTCTTT. It encodes CASSQTPPNTEAFF. The full variable domain, with the rest looked up from reference TRBV18 and TRBJ1-1, is NAGVMQNPRHLVRRRGQEARLRCSPMKGHSHVYWYRQLPEEGLKFMVYLQKENIIDESGMPKERFSAEFPKEGPSILRIQQVVRGDSAAYFCASSQTPPNTEAFFGQGTRLTVV.